The rows below give T cell receptor beta chains drawn from one sample of a study of blood T cells in healthy people across ages. TCRdb passed the 5' RACE reads through MiXCR, listing each CDR3 protein once. The data hold some 1.6 million distinct CDR3 sequences, with about 35% observed a single time. The sequenced material came from blood. These TCRs come from a woman aged 25 to 39 in good health. Each CDR3 is given with its conserved first and last residue. The D gene is left open where the match is weak. A row's size may be missing; if present it is once, few, many or a size class.

many	TRBV15	TRBJ1-2	TRBD1	CATRKRGQGRNYGYTF	TGTGCCACCAGAAAAAGGGGACAGGGAAGGAACTATGGCTACACCTTC
NA	TRBV29-1	TRBJ1-5	NA	CSVGGVGRPQHF	TGCAGCGTTGGGGGGGTAGGACGGCCCCAGCATTTT
NA	TRBV30	TRBJ2-2	NA	CAWSPGRFPGELFF	TGTGCCTGGAGCCCCGGTCGTTTCCCCGGGGAGCTGTTTTTT
NA	TRBV27	TRBJ2-3	TRBD2	CASSPLGSGGTDTQYF	TGTGCCAGCAGTCCGCTCGGGAGCGGGGGCACAGATACGCAGTATTTT
NA	TRBV27	TRBJ2-1	NA	CTSSFKGHEQFF	TGTACCAGCTCATTCAAGGGTCATGAGCAGTTCTTC
NA	TRBV9	TRBJ1-4	TRBD1	CASSPWDSPEKLFF	TGTGCCAGCAGCCCTTGGGACAGTCCGGAAAAACTGTTTTTT
NA	TRBV28	TRBJ2-3	TRBD1	CASSLVREQGGTDMQYF	TGTGCCAGCAGTTTGGTCCGGGAACAGGGTGGGACAGATATGCAGTATTTT
few	TRBV3-1	TRBJ2-7	NA	CASSQESGWYRVTYEQYF	TGTGCCAGCAGCCAAGAGTCAGGTTGGTACAGGGTTACCTACGAGCAGTACTTC
few	TRBV5-1	TRBJ2-5	TRBD1	CASSDASGGNNNEQYF	TGCGCCAGCAGCGACGCATCAGGGGGTAACAACAATGAGCAGTACTTC
few	TRBV7-7	TRBJ1-6	TRBD1	CASSVDRQGNSPLHF	TGTGCCAGCAGCGTGGACAGGCAGGGTAATTCACCCCTCCACTTT
NA	TRBV12-3/TRBV12-4	TRBJ1-6	TRBD1	CASSSRQGVPLHF	TGTGCCAGCAGCTCTCGACAGGGAGTACCCCTCCACTTT
NA	TRBV14	TRBJ2-7	NA	CASSPTSVGGTYGQYF	TGTGCCAGCAGCCCGACTTCTGTCGGGGGGACATACGGGCAGTACTTC
NA	TRBV4-2	TRBJ2-7	TRBD2	CASSQSGGEDPYEQYF	TGTGCCAGCAGCCAGTCCGGGGGGGAAGACCCCTACGAGCAGTACTTC
few	TRBV6-2/TRBV6-3	TRBJ1-2	TRBD1	CASRTGVDYGYTF	TGTGCCAGCCGAACAGGGGTGGACTATGGCTACACCTTC
NA	TRBV20-1	TRBJ1-2	TRBD1	CSARETGAPYGYTF	TGCAGTGCTAGAGAAACAGGGGCGCCCTATGGCTACACCTTC
NA	TRBV9	TRBJ2-3	NA	CASSVVGTSTDTQYF	TGTGCCAGCAGCGTAGTGGGGACTAGCACAGATACGCAGTATTTT
many	TRBV7-8	TRBJ2-1	TRBD1	CASSLGDRVSYNEQFF	TGTGCCAGCAGCTTAGGGGACAGGGTCTCCTACAATGAGCAGTTCTTC
few	TRBV27	TRBJ2-7	NA	CASSLSFQVPLSYEQYF	TGTGCCAGCAGTTTATCGTTTCAGGTCCCCCTCTCCTACGAGCAGTACTTC
NA	TRBV6-1	TRBJ2-3	TRBD1	CASSRRAMGTGSADTQYF	TGTGCCAGCAGTCGCAGAGCCATGGGGACAGGGTCTGCAGATACGCAGTATTTT
few	TRBV7-9	TRBJ1-5	NA	CASSLQEVDQPQHF	TGTGCCAGCAGCTTACAGGAGGTTGATCAGCCCCAGCATTTT
many	TRBV6-1	TRBJ2-1	NA	CASSEKNIRIAPSSYNEQFF	TGTGCCAGCAGTGAAAAGAATATTCGTATAGCGCCTAGCTCCTACAATGAGCAGTTCTTC
NA	TRBV7-2	TRBJ2-7	NA	CASSSRGVSGTISYEQYF	TGTGCCAGCAGCTCCCGCGGGGTATCCGGGACCATCTCCTACGAGCAGTACTTC
few	TRBV3-1	TRBJ2-3	TRBD2	CASSQDRTSGVIWADTQYF	TGTGCCAGCAGCCAAGATAGGACTAGCGGTGTCATATGGGCAGATACGCAGTATTTT
few	TRBV5-1	TRBJ2-1	NA	CASSLLPINSYNEQFF	TGCGCCAGCAGCTTACTACCCATCAACTCCTACAATGAGCAGTTCTTC
few	TRBV20-1	TRBJ2-3	TRBD2	CSDAGGTDTQYF	TGCAGTGACGCGGGAGGCACAGATACGCAGTATTTT
few	TRBV27	TRBJ1-2	NA	CASSLKAGYYGYTF	TGTGCCAGCAGTTTAAAGGCAGGCTACTATGGCTACACCTTC
many	TRBV28	TRBJ2-7	NA	CASSWGLLYEQYF	TGTGCCAGCAGTTGGGGACTCCTCTACGAGCAGTACTTC
few	TRBV29-1	TRBJ2-3	TRBD1	CSVPRAGGAGTDTQYF	TGCAGCGTCCCCCGGGCAGGGGGTGCGGGCACAGATACGCAGTATTTT
few	TRBV20-1	TRBJ2-7	NA	CSASFSYEQYF	TGCAGTGCTAGCTTCTCCTACGAGCAGTACTTC
NA	TRBV12-3/TRBV12-4	TRBJ1-2	TRBD1	CASSATGTGYTF	TGTGCCAGCAGTGCGACAGGGACCGGCTACACCTTC
NA	TRBV20-1	TRBJ2-7	TRBD2	CSARDRLAGGIYEQYF	TGCAGTGCTAGAGACCGACTAGCGGGGGGGATCTACGAGCAGTACTTC
NA	TRBV15	TRBJ1-4	NA	CATSSFGEGIEKRFF	NA
NA	TRBV3-1	TRBJ1-2	NA	CASSQDLAGALSIYGYTF	TGTGCCAGCAGCCAAGATCTAGCGGGGGCGTTAAGCATCTATGGCTACACCTTC
NA	TRBV28	TRBJ1-1	NA	CATTYTEAFF	TGTGCCACCACCTACACTGAAGCTTTCTTT
few	TRBV7-8	TRBJ2-3	NA	CASSRDGAISTDTQYF	TGTGCCAGCAGCCGCGATGGGGCCATAAGCACAGATACGCAGTATTTT
NA	TRBV5-6	TRBJ2-3	NA	CASSDRTGSSTDTQYF	TGTGCCAGCAGCGATCGGACTGGATCTAGCACAGATACGCAGTATTTT
NA	TRBV28	TRBJ1-6	NA	CASTWERGYSPLHF	TGTGCCAGCACCTGGGAGCGGGGCTATTCACCCCTCCACTTT
few	TRBV20-1	TRBJ1-1	NA	CSARVAGTSEAFF	TGCAGTGCTAGAGTAGCAGGGACTTCTGAAGCTTTCTTT
NA	TRBV6-5	TRBJ1-6	NA	CASSYLASTTLDGSPLHF	TGTGCCAGCAGTTACTTAGCAAGCACAACACTTGACGGTTCACCCCTCCACTTT
NA	TRBV11-2	TRBJ2-1	NA	CASSLLTGWDNEQFF	TGTGCCAGCAGCTTATTGACGGGATGGGACAATGAGCAGTTCTTC
few	TRBV6-1	TRBJ1-4	NA	CASSVGGSSGRGKGKLFF	TGTGCCAGCAGTGTGGGTGGATCGAGCGGACGGGGAAAAGGAAAACTGTTTTTT
NA	TRBV7-3	TRBJ2-5	NA	CASSLRGWGQGGSREQYF	TGTGCCAGCAGCTTGAGAGGTTGGGGGCAAGGGGGGAGTCGGGAGCAGTACTTC
NA	TRBV7-9	TRBJ1-1	NA	CASSLAQGRGTEAFF	TGTGCCAGCAGCTTAGCCCAGGGACGGGGGACTGAAGCTTTCTTT
NA	TRBV3-1	TRBJ1-2	TRBD1	CASSHNGQGGYTF	TGTGCCAGCAGCCATAACGGACAGGGGGGCTACACCTTC
NA	TRBV7-9	TRBJ2-5	NA	CASTPLGVGETQYF	TGTGCCAGCACACCATTGGGGGTTGGTGAGACCCAGTACTTC
few	TRBV25-1	TRBJ2-7	NA	CASKDSTYEQYF	TGTGCCAGCAAAGACAGCACCTACGAGCAGTACTTC
many	TRBV12-3/TRBV12-4	TRBJ2-7	NA	CASSLDIYEQYF	TGTGCCAGCAGTTTGGACATCTACGAGCAGTACTTC